These 32 T cell receptor beta chains were sequenced from one sample in a study of response to subunit inactivated influenza vaccine. A single record per CDR3 protein comes from TCRdb applying MiXCR to the RT-PCR reads. Seen here are 600,000 to 700,000 distinct CDR3 sequences, around 15% observed once, and the top ten hold about 7.6%. The sequences come from PBMCs from blood, collected around two weeks before vaccination. Every receptor here comes from a man in his fifties or sixties who received an inactivated influenza vaccine.

The chain links TRBV3-1 to TRBJ2-5, with D tentatively TRBD2 (6 bases). Trimming took 4 bases from V and 3 from J, leaving 9 bases between them. CDR1 and CDR2 from the germline V gene are LGHDT and YNNKEL (reference sequence). The CDR3 has 13 amino acids. The DNA for the CDR3 is TGTGCCAGCAGCCCGACTAGGAAAGAGACCCAGTACTTC. This encodes CASSPTRKETQYF.

This clonotype was observed at least ten times. This chain links TRBV20-1 with TRBJ1-1, with D hard to call. Trimming removed 2 bases at V and 6 bases at J, with 19 bases between. The CDR3 consists of 15 residues. Germline lookup yields CDR1 DFQATT and CDR2 SNEGSKA (reference sequence). CDR3 region: CSARKAVPGRAEAFF. The CDR3 nucleotides read TGCAGTGCTAGAAAGGCGGTCCCGGGCCGGGCTGAAGCTTTCTTT.

This clonotype was observed at least ten times. The rearrangement joins TRBV7-2 to TRBJ2-3; 11 bases agree with TRBD2. This CDR3 has 15 amino acids. Germline assignment: CDR1 SGHTA and CDR2 FQGNSA. V dropped 1 base and J dropped 7; count of bases not matched to a gene: 4. In DNA form, the CDR3 reads TGTGCCAGCAGCTTAGATGGGACTAGCGGACATACGCAGTATTTT. It encodes CASSLDGTSGHTQYF.

With regard to this clonotype: One junction end does not reproduce the germline sequence, and a read error may be involved. The chain is built from TRBV7-2 and TRBJ2-7, with D perhaps matching TRBD2 (6 bases). Germline CDR1 reads SGHTA; CDR2 reads FQGNSA. The CDR3 has 15 residues. CDR3 sequence (DNA): TGTGCCAGCAGTTTAGAGGCCGGGGGTACCTACGAGCAGTACTTC. Its translation is CASSLEAGGTYEQYF.

The chain couples TRBV4-3 to TRBJ1-1; TRBD1 matches 11 bases. CDR3 length: 17 amino acids. Germline V gene lookup returns CDR1 LGHNA and CDR2 YSLEER. V lost 0 bases and J lost 3; bases outside the gene matches: 6. The CDR3 sequence: CASSQDRDRGRDTEAFF. The CDR3 nucleotides are TGCGCCAGCAGCCAAGATCGGGACAGGGGGAGAGACACTGAAGCTTTCTTT.

This clonotype was seen a few times. The chain uses TRBV7-2 and TRBJ1-6, with TRBD1 matching 9 bases. The V segment lost 1 base and the J segment 7 bases; nucleotides outside the gene matches: 8. Germline V gives CDR1 SGHTA, CDR2 FQGNSA. The CDR3 runs to 17 residues. The CDR3 sequence: CASSLDLQGARNSPLHF. The CDR3 DNA follows: TGTGCCAGCAGCTTAGATCTACAGGGGGCCAGGAATTCACCCCTCCACTTT.

The chain employs TRBV28 and TRBJ2-3; unclear D gene. Per germline, CDR1 MDHEN and CDR2 SYDVKM. The CDR3 contains 14 residues. Trimming took 4 bases from V and 6 from J, leaving 14 bases between them. The CDR3 region has the DNA TGTGCCAGCAGTTCTCGGGCCTCCTCGGATACGCAGTATTTT. Translation gives CASSSRASSDTQYF. The full variable domain, in which reference TRBV28 and TRBJ2-3 provide the parts outside the CDR3, is DVKVTQSSRYLVKRTGEKVFLECVQDMDHENMFWYRQDPGLGLRLIYFSYDVKMKEKGDIPEGYSVSREKKERFSLILESASTNQTSMYLCASSSRASSDTQYFGPGTRLTVL.

The gene calls are TRBV18 and TRBJ2-1; no reliable D call. In germline, CDR1 is KGHSH, CDR2 LQKENI. The CDR3 is 12 residues long. Trimming cost V 2 bases and J 5 bases, with 4 bases left between them. The CDR3 region is CASSPAHNEQFF. In DNA form, the CDR3 reads TGTGCCAGCTCACCAGCACACAATGAGCAGTTCTTC. The whole variable domain, remainder taken from reference TRBV18 and TRBJ2-1, is NAGVMQNPRHLVRRRGQEARLRCSPMKGHSHVYWYRQLPEEGLKFMVYLQKENIIDESGMPKERFSAEFPKEGPSILRIQQVVRGDSAAYFCASSPAHNEQFFGPGTRLTVL.

This clonotype has just a few counts. This chain connects TRBV29-1 to TRBJ2-7; the match to TRBD2 covers 9 bases. Trimming took 1 base from V and 3 from J; bases not matched to a gene: 10. CDR1 and CDR2 (germline): SQVTM, ANQGSEA. The CDR3 covers 16 residues. The CDR3 sequence: CSVEVAGVPPGYEQYF. CDR3 bases: TGCAGCGTTGAAGTAGCGGGAGTTCCCCCCGGCTACGAGCAGTACTTC.

Comment on this clonotype: A much larger clone lies a single base off, so this may be a read error. This chain links TRBV28 with TRBJ2-3, with D perhaps TRBD1 (6 bases). This CDR3 is 11 amino acids long. The V end lost 7 bases, the J end lost 4 bases, and 6 bases lay between the germline ends. Germline-derived CDR1 and CDR2 are MDHEN and SYDVKM. The CDR3 loop reads CASTGADTQYF. The CDR3 DNA is TGTGCCAGCACAGGGGCAGATACGCAGTATTTT. Complete variable domain (other parts from reference TRBV28 and TRBJ2-3): DVKVTQSSRYLVKRTGEKVFLECVQDMDHENMFWYRQDPGLGLRLIYFSYDVKMKEKGDIPEGYSVSREKKERFSLILESASTNQTSMYLCASTGADTQYFGPGTRLTVL.

This clonotype has a handful of counts. V gene TRBV20-1 combines with J gene TRBJ2-5, with D possibly being TRBD1 (6 bases). Germline CDR1 DFQATT, CDR2 SNEGSKA (reference sequence). V gave up 3 bases and J gave up 6 bases, with 11 bases separating them. This CDR3 comprises 12 residues. CDR3: CSASEQGQTQYF. CDR3 sequence (DNA): TGCAGTGCTAGCGAACAGGGCCAGACCCAGTACTTC.

The table lists this clonotype with many counts. This chain joins TRBV15 and TRBJ2-2, with 10 positions matching TRBD2. Looked up from germline, CDR1 is LNHNV and CDR2 is YYDKDF (reference sequence). Trimming took 2 bases from V and 0 from J; bases not matched to a gene: 6. The CDR3 sequence is 18 residues long. The CDR3 nucleotides read TGTGCCACCAGCAGACCCGGACTAGCGGATACGAACACCGGGGAGCTGTTTTTT. This gives the protein CATSRPGLADTNTGELFF.

The gene calls are TRBV7-2 and TRBJ2-2; a weak D match, TRBD1 (5 bases). The germline V gene encodes CDR1 SGHTA and CDR2 FQGNSA. The CDR3 is made up of 15 amino acids. V was shortened by 1 base and J by 5 bases, with 11 bases between the two germline ends. As DNA, the CDR3 is TGTGCCAGCAGCTTAGTTCTGGGGCTGACCGGGGAGCTGTTTTTT. This encodes CASSLVLGLTGELFF.

This clonotype was observed a handful of times. The chain combines TRBV4-1 with TRBJ2-1, with D perhaps matching TRBD1 (6 bases). V lost 3 bases to trimming and J lost 0 bases, with 18 bases between them. Germline CDR1 reads MGHRA; CDR2 reads YSYEKL. The CDR3 consists of 18 residues. The CDR3 nucleotides read TGCGCCAGCAGCCAGAGAATTCTGGCAGGGGCCTCCTACAATGAGCAGTTCTTC. Amino acids: CASSQRILAGASYNEQFF.

This chain connects TRBV6-2 or TRBV6-3 to TRBJ2-5, with no clear D. CDR1 is MNHEY and CDR2 is SVGEGT in the germline V gene. This CDR3 contains 13 residues. The V end lost 0 bases, the J end lost 4 bases, and 6 bases lay between the germline ends. CDR3 protein: CASSYSIRETQYF. The CDR3 coding sequence is TGTGCCAGCAGTTACTCAATCCGAGAGACCCAGTACTTC.

This clonotype was detected a few times. The CDR3 nucleotides read TGCGCCAGCAGCTTGGCCCCGGGACAAAACTACGAGCAGTACTTC. It is translated as CASSLAPGQNYEQYF. The chain joins TRBV5-1 to TRBJ2-7; a weak D match, TRBD1 (6 bases). This CDR3 region has 15 residues. Trimming cost V 0 bases and J 3 bases, with 13 bases left between them. The germline CDR1 and CDR2 sequences are SGHRS and YFSETQ.

This clonotype was detected only a few times. This rearrangement joins TRBV7-9 to TRBJ2-3; D is perhaps TRBD1 or TRBD2 (5 bases each). The V gene's germline CDR1 is SEHNR and CDR2 FQNEAQ (reference sequence). Trimming pared 3 bases from V and 8 bases from J, leaving 15 bases between. The CDR3 has 14 amino acids. The CDR3 nucleotides are TGTGCCAGCAGCTTGGCCGAGGGGTTTGGTACGCAGTATTTT. It translates to CASSLAEGFGTQYF.

The J gene is TRBJ2-1, the V gene TRBV6-6, with 7 nucleotides matching TRBD1. The germline gives CDR1 MNHNY, CDR2 SVGAGI (reference sequence). Unmatched junction bases numbered 9, after V lost 4 bases and J lost 12 bases. CDR3 size: 13 residues. The CDR3 here is CASSFLQGPLQFF. CDR3 DNA: TGTGCCAGCAGTTTTCTACAGGGGCCCTTGCAGTTCTTC.

The table lists this clonotype with many counts. The rearrangement joins TRBV5-1 to TRBJ2-3, with TRBD1 matching over 8 bases. V lost 0 bases, J lost 5 bases, and 2 bases stayed unmatched. Germline V gene data show CDR1 as SGHRS and CDR2 as YFSETQ. This CDR3 has 14 amino acids. The chain's CDR3 is CASSLGQGIDTQYF. The DNA for the CDR3 is TGCGCCAGCAGCTTGGGACAGGGGATAGATACGCAGTATTTT.

In this sample, this clonotype turned up a few times. The chain combines TRBV15 with TRBJ2-1; D is ambiguous. The V end lost 2 bases, the J end lost 3 bases, and 5 bases lay between the germline ends. The CDR3 totals 13 residues. Germline CDR1 and CDR2: LNHNV and YYDKDF (reference sequence). Here the CDR3 reads CATSRHDYNEQFF. The CDR3 bases are TGTGCCACCAGCAGACACGACTACAATGAGCAGTTCTTC.

A few counts support this clonotype. The rearrangement joins TRBV3-1 to TRBJ2-7; 9 positions agree with TRBD2. With V trimmed by 1 base and J by 3 bases, 4 bases remained unmatched. The CDR3 spans 15 residues. CDR1 is LGHDT, CDR2 YNNKEL, per germline (reference sequence). The CDR3 region has the DNA TGTGCCAGCAGCCAAGGATTTAGCGGGAGCTACGAGCAGTACTTC. The encoded protein is CASSQGFSGSYEQYF.

This clonotype was found a few times. This chain connects TRBV20-1 to TRBJ1-6; the D gene is possibly TRBD1 (5 bases). Per germline, CDR1 DFQATT and CDR2 SNEGSKA (reference sequence). The CDR3 has 17 residues. Trimming removed 0 bases from V and 0 bases from J, with 12 bases in between. CDR3 sequence reads: CSARDVRESSYNSPLHF. CDR3 DNA sequence: TGCAGTGCTAGAGATGTCAGGGAAAGCTCCTATAATTCACCCCTCCACTTT.

The sample holds a few counts of this clonotype. The CDR3 region has the DNA TGTGCCAGCAGCCCCTCCTACGCGAGGGCCACCTACGAGCAGTACTTC. Protein product: CASSPSYARATYEQYF. The V and J genes are TRBV11-2 and TRBJ2-7; D is perhaps TRBD2 (5 bases). The CDR3 loop spans 16 amino acids. The V end lost 5 bases, the J end lost 2 bases, and 19 bases lay between the germline ends. CDR1 SGHAT and CDR2 FQNNGV come from the germline V gene.

This clonotype was seen at least ten times. The J gene is TRBJ1-5, the V gene TRBV6-2 or TRBV6-3, with D uncertain. The CDR3 covers 12 residues. Trimming left V 6 bases short and J 6 bases short, with 9 bases between. Germline CDR1 reads MNHEY; CDR2 reads SVGEGT. CDR3 DNA: TGTGCCAGCAGCTATTTGGGTCAGCCCCAGCATTTT. It is translated as CASSYLGQPQHF.

This clonotype was detected a few times. The rearrangement joins TRBV28 to TRBJ2-3; D is uncertain. Germline lookup yields CDR1 MDHEN and CDR2 SYDVKM. The CDR3 runs to 15 residues. The V end was cut by 3 bases, the J end by 1 base, with 11 bases between. CDR3 bases: TGTGCCAGCAGTTTGGAGAAGTGGGGCACAGATACGCAGTATTTT. Amino acid sequence: CASSLEKWGTDTQYF.

The chain combines TRBV4-2 with TRBJ2-7, with D possibly TRBD2 on 7 matching bases. Germline CDR1 is LGHNA and CDR2 is YNFKEQ. V gave up 0 bases and J gave up 6 bases, with 12 bases separating them. This CDR3 contains 14 residues. The CDR3 sequence is CASSQDRGGAEQYF. CDR3 sequence (DNA): TGTGCCAGCAGCCAAGATAGGGGGGGGGCCGAGCAGTACTTC.

The table lists this clonotype with many counts. CDR3 protein: CSVALSNTGELFF. The CDR3 DNA follows: TGCAGCGTTGCGCTCTCCAACACCGGGGAGCTGTTTTTT. The chain uses TRBV29-1 and TRBJ2-2; no definite D call. CDR1 SQVTM and CDR2 ANQGSEA come from the germline V gene. V lost 4 bases and J 2 bases, leaving 8 bases between the germline ends. The CDR3 runs 13 residues.

This clonotype has a count of ten or more. The genes are TRBV20-1 and TRBJ2-4; no firm D call. This CDR3 is built from 13 residues. The V gene's germline CDR1 is DFQATT and CDR2 SNEGSKA (reference sequence). Trimming removed 7 bases from V and 0 bases from J, with 10 bases in between. CDR3 in amino acids: CSGVGLAKNIQYF. The CDR3 nucleotides read TGCAGTGGGGTGGGGTTAGCCAAAAACATTCAGTACTTC.

This clonotype was detected a few times. V gene TRBV28 combines with J gene TRBJ2-7; D possibly corresponds to TRBD2 (6 bases). The CDR3 length is 14 residues. Trimming removed 2 bases from V and 2 bases from J, with 10 bases in between. The germline V gene has CDR1 MDHEN and CDR2 SYDVKM. The CDR3 protein is CASSLGTPTYEQYF. CDR3 bases: TGTGCCAGCAGTTTAGGGACTCCCACCTACGAGCAGTACTTC.

This clonotype was detected a few times. The CDR3 nucleotides read TGCGCCAGCAGCTTGGGGCCTAGCGGAGTGGGCTCCTACAATGAGCAGTTCTTC. This sequence encodes CASSLGPSGVGSYNEQFF. V gene TRBV5-1 combines with J gene TRBJ2-1; 7 nucleotides agree with TRBD2. This CDR3 comprises 18 residues. The V gene end was trimmed by 0 bases and the J gene end by 0 bases; junction bases not matched to a gene: 9. Germline assignment: CDR1 SGHRS and CDR2 YFSETQ.

This rearrangement joins TRBV29-1 to TRBJ1-5; 11 positions match TRBD1. The V gene end was trimmed by 4 bases and the J gene end by 7 bases; junction bases not matched to a gene: 3. In germline, CDR1 is SQVTM, CDR2 ANQGSEA. The CDR3 is 13 amino acids. CDR3 bases: TGCAGCGTTGGGGGGGACAGGGGGCAGCCCCAGCATTTT. This codes for CSVGGDRGQPQHF.

The chain recombines TRBV20-1 with TRBJ2-1; D could derive from TRBD1 or TRBD2 (6 bases each). CDR1 is DFQATT, CDR2 SNEGSKA, per germline (reference sequence). This CDR3 has 13 amino acids. V was pared by 4 bases and J by 5 bases, with 12 bases between. The CDR3 nucleotides are TGCAGTGCTACTCGGGGGCTTAACAATGAGCAGTTCTTC. The encoded protein is CSATRGLNNEQFF.